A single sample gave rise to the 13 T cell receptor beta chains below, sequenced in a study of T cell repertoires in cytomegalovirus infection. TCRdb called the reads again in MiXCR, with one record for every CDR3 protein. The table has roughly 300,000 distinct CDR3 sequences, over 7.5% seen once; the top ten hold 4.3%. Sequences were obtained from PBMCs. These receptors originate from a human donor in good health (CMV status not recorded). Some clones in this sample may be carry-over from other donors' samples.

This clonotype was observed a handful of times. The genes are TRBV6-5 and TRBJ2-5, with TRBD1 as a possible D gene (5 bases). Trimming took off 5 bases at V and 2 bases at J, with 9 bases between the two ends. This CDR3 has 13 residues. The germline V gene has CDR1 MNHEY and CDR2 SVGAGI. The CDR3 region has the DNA TGTGCCAGCAGTAGGACACTACAAGAGACCCAGTACTTC. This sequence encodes CASSRTLQETQYF.

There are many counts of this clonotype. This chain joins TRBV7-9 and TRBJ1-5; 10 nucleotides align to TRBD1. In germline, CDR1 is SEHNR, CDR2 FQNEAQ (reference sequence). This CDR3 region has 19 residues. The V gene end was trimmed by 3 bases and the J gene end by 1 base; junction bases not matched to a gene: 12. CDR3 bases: TGTGCCAGCAGCTTCGACAGGGGGCCCGGAGGGTTAAGCAATCAGCCCCAGCATTTT. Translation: CASSFDRGPGGLSNQPQHF. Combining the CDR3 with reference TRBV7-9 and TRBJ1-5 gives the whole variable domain DTGVSQNPRHKITKRGQNVTFRCDPISEHNRLYWYRQTLGQGPEFLTYFQNEAQLEKSRLLSDRFSAERPKGSFSTLEIQRTEQGDSAMYLCASSFDRGPGGLSNQPQHFGDGTRLSIL.

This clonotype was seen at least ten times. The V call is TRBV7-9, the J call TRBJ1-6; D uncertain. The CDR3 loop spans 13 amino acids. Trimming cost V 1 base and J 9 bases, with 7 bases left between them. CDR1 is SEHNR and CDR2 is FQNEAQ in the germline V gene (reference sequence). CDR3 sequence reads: CASSLGATSPLHF. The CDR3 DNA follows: TGTGCCAGCAGCTTAGGGGCCACTTCACCCCTCCACTTT.

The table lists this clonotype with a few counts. CDR3 amino acids: CASSPPGWDTQYF. The CDR3 DNA is TGTGCCAGCAGCCCTCCCGGTTGGGATACGCAGTATTTT. The rearrangement uses TRBV7-3 and TRBJ2-3; no reliable D call. The germline V gene has CDR1 SGHTA and CDR2 FQGTGA. Trimming removed 5 bases from V and 6 bases from J, with 12 bases in between. The CDR3 totals 13 residues.

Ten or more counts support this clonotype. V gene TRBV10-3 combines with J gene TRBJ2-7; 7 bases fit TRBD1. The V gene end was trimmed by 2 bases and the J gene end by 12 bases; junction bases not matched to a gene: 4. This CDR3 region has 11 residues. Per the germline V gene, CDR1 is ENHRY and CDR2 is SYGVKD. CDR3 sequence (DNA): TGTGCCATCAGTGAGACAGGGGTTCTGTACTTC. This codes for CAISETGVLYF.

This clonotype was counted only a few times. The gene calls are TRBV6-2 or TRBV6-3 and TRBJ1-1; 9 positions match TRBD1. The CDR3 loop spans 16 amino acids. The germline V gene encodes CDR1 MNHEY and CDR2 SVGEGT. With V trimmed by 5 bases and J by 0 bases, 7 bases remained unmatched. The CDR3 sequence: CASSETGGFMNTEAFF. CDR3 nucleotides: TGTGCCAGCAGTGAAACAGGGGGCTTCATGAACACTGAAGCTTTCTTT.

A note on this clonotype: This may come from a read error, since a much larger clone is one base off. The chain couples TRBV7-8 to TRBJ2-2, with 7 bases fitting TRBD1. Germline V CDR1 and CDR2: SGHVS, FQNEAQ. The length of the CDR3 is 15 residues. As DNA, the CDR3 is TGTGCCAGCAGCTACCGGGACAGAAACACCAGGGAGCTGTTTTTT. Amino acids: CASSYRDRNTRELFF.

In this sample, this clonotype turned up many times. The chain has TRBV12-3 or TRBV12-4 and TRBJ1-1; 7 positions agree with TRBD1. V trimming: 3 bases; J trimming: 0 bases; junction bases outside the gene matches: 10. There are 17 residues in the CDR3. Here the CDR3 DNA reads TGTGCCAGCAGTTTTTATGGCAGGGGGATTCTGAACACTGAAGCTTTCTTT. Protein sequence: CASSFYGRGILNTEAFF.

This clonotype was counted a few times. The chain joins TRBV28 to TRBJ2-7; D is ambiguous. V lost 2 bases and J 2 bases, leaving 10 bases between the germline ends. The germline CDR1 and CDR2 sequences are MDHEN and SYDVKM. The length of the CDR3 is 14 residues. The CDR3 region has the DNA TGTGCCAGCAGTTTAATTGTTGAGCCCTACGAGCAGTACTTC. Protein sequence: CASSLIVEPYEQYF.

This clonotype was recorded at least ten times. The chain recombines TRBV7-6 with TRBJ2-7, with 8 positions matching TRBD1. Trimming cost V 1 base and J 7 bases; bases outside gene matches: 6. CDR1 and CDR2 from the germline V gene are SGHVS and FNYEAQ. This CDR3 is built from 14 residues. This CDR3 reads CASSLGTGPLEQYF. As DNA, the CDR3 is TGTGCCAGCAGCTTAGGGACAGGGCCCTTGGAGCAGTACTTC.

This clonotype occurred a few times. The CDR3 bases are TGTGCCAGCAGCTTAGGCCAGGGGTTGCGAGAGACCCAGTACTTC. Translating gives CASSLGQGLRETQYF. This sequence joins TRBV11-2 and TRBJ2-5; weak D call: TRBD1 (6 bases). V was shortened by 1 base and J by 4 bases, with 13 bases between the two germline ends. There are 15 residues in the CDR3. Germline V gene sequence: CDR1 SGHAT, CDR2 FQNNGV. Using reference TRBV11-2 and TRBJ2-5 for the parts outside the CDR3, the full variable domain is EAGVAQSPRYKIIEKRQSVAFWCNPISGHATLYWYQQILGQGPKLLIQFQNNGVVDDSQLPKDRFSAERLKGVDSTLKIQPAKLEDSAVYLCASSLGQGLRETQYFGPGTRLLVL.

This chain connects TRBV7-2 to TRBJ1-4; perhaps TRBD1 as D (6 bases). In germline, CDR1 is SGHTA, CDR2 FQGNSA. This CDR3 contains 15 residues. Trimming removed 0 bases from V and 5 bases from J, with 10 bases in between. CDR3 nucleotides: TGTGCCAGCAGCTTAGCGGGACATACGAATGAAAAACTGTTTTTT. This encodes CASSLAGHTNEKLFF.

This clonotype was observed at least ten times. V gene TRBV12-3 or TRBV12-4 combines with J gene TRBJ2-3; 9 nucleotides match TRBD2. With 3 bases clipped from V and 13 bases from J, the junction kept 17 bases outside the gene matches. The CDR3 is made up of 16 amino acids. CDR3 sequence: CASSFGGLAYRPEKYF. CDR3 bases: TGTGCCAGCAGTTTTGGGGGACTAGCCTATCGCCCGGAGAAGTATTTT.